This TCR beta chain was sequenced in a study of T cell repertoires in cytomegalovirus infection (dated by TCRdb to about 2019). General notes on the study: Alongside well-studied HLA-B-restricted epitopes, the peptide stimulations were aimed at recently identified HLA-C-restricted CMV epitopes, whose presentation resists viral immunomodulation. The HLA type of each donor mattered for the analysis, because public TCR beta signatures pointed to carriage of CMV infection along with the matching HLA type. The investigation overall reported the following: Carriers of CMV infection plus the relevant HLA type were discriminated by the cumulative frequency of public TCR beta family members in the study cohort and in an independent 352-donor cohort. The ex vivo response was dominated by HLA-C-restricted CMV-specific TCR beta clonotypes, which also provided the single most frequent clonotype in two of eight donors.

CDR1 and CDR2 are drawn from the germline V gene: SQVTM, ANQGSEA. The CDR3 runs 18 amino acids, cysteine and phenylalanine included. Only the CDR3 DNA stays, 54 bases, in frame from base 1. V ends up 5 bases short and J 3 bases short, with an unmatched junction base count of 21. The instrument was an Illumina HiSeq 1500. The public reads were reprocessed in TCRdb via fastp at Q25 and MiXCR, keeping in-frame beta chains. Rows with one shared CDR3 protein collapse into an entry with the most common genes and DNA. The sample table contains some 310,000 distinct CDR3 sequences; only one count was recorded for roughly 25% of them. About 14% of the sample lies in the top ten. Remarks on this clonotype: Its target antigen remains unknown. Qualities for individual bases were not recorded, and no much larger clone is one base off.

The sample's treatment or condition, from its label and the paper: in vitro stimulation with specific CMV peptide epitopes to enrich CMV-specific T cells. Here the chain combines TRBV29-1 and TRBJ1-1, with 7 bases aligning to TRBD1. This specimen consisted of cultured PBMCs, obtained from culture after CMV antigen stimulation. This receptor was taken from a human donor in good health (CMV status not recorded). Some clones in this sample may be carry-over from other donors' samples. DNA sequence: TGCAGCGTTAACCCCAGGGGGTCGGGTCGACTGATCGACACTGAAGCTTTCTTT. Its amino acids are CSVNPRGSGRLIDTEAFF.